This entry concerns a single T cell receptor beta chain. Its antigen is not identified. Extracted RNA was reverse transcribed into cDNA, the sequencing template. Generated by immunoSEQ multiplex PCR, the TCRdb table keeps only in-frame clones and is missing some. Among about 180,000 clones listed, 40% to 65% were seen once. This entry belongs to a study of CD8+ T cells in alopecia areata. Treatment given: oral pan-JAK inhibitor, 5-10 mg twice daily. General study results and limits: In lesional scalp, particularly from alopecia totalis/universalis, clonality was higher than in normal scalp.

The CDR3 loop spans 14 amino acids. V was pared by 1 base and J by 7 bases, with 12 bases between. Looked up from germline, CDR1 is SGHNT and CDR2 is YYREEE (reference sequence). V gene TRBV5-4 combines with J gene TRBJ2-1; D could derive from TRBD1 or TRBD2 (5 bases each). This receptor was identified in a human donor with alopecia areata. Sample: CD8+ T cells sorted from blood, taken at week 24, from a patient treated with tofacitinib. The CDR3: CASSLWGSRNEQFF. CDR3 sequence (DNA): TGTGCCAGCAGCTTGTGGGGGTCCCGGAATGAGCAGTTCTTC. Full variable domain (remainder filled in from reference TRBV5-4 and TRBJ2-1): ETGVTQSPTHLIKTRGQQVTLRCSSQSGHNTVSWYQQALGQGPQFIFQYYREEENGRGNFPPRFSGLQFPNYSSELNVNALELDDSALYLCASSLWGSRNEQFFGPGTRLTVL.